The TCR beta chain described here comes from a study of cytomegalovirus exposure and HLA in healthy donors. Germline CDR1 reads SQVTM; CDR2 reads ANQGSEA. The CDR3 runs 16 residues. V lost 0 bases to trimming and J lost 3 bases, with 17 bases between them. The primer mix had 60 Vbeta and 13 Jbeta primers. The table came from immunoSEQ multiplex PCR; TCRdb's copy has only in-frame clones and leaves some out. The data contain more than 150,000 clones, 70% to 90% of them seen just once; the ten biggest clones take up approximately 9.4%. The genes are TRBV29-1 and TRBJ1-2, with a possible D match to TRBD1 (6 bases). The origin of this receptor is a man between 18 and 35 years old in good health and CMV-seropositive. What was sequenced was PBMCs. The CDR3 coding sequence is TGCAGCGTTGAAGAGCTGCACAGGGATGCATACTATGGCTACACCTTC. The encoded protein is CSVEELHRDAYYGYTF.